The 29 T cell receptor beta chains reported below all come from one sample, sequenced in a study of Ad26.COV2.S vaccination and SARS-CoV-2 variants. Treatment reported: roughly 19 received Ad26.COV2.S at low or high dose, single or two shots; 5 received placebo; per-sample allocation not given. Sampling occurred on day 63 after the first vaccine or placebo injection. Clones were sequenced by immunoSEQ multiplex PCR, and TCRdb holds only the in-frame ones, with some missing. The table includes 200,000 to 250,000 clones, approximately 88% detected once. The sequences come from peripheral blood, collected in a trial of Ad26.COV2.S vaccine versus placebo. The receptor set was obtained from a person aged 18-65 years who received the Ad26.COV2.S COVID-19 vaccine or a placebo.

A remark on this clone: One end of the junction does not line up with germline, which may come from a read error. V is TRBV2 and J is TRBJ1-4; 8 nucleotides align to TRBD1. The length of the CDR3 is 11 residues. Per germline, CDR1 SNHLY and CDR2 FYNNEI. CDR3 region: CASSPGTGVIF. As DNA, the CDR3 is TGTGCCAGCAGCCCCGGGACAGGCGTTATTTTT.

This sequence joins TRBV15 and TRBJ2-5, with 8 bases matching TRBD1. The V gene's germline CDR1 is LNHNV and CDR2 YYDKDF (reference sequence). V gave up 2 bases and J gave up 2 bases; unmatched junction bases: 10. The CDR3 runs to 17 residues. The CDR3 loop is CATSRSSGTGEQETQYF. As DNA, the CDR3 is TGTGCCACCAGCAGATCCTCCGGGACAGGCGAGCAAGAGACCCAGTACTTC.

This clone has a handful of counts. This sequence joins TRBV28 and TRBJ2-7; D gene unclear. Germline values: CDR1 MDHEN, CDR2 SYDVKM. CDR3 length: 15 residues. V dropped 5 bases and J dropped 5 bases, with 19 bases sitting between them. The CDR3 DNA reads as TGTGCCAGCAGTCCACGGTGGGGTAACGGCCACGAGCAGTACTTC. Encoded protein: CASSPRWGNGHEQYF.

V gene TRBV30 combines with J gene TRBJ2-1; 7 bases line up with TRBD2. Germline CDR1 is GTSNPN and CDR2 is SVGIG (reference sequence). This CDR3 spans 14 amino acids. The V and J ends lost 5 bases and 6 bases, in that order; junction bases with no gene match: 10. This chain's CDR3 is CAWRLAAASNEQFF. The CDR3 nucleotides read TGTGCCTGGCGGCTAGCGGCCGCCTCCAATGAGCAGTTCTTC.

The count of this clone is one. The chain uses TRBV5-1 and TRBJ1-4; the match to TRBD1 covers 9 bases. J gave up 6 bases and V 0 bases, and 3 bases lay outside the gene matches. This CDR3 region has 15 residues. The germline CDR1 and CDR2 sequences are SGHRS and YFSETQ. The CDR3 reads CASSLDGTGYEKLFF. The DNA of the CDR3 is TGCGCCAGCAGCTTGGATGGGACAGGGTATGAAAAACTGTTTTTT.

V is TRBV30 and J is TRBJ2-7; possibly TRBD1 for D (6 bases). Germline V gene lookup returns CDR1 GTSNPN and CDR2 SVGIG (reference sequence). V shed 3 bases and J shed 1 base, with 10 bases lying between them. The CDR3 contains 13 residues. The CDR3: CAWRSTGSYEQYF. The CDR3 DNA reads TGTGCCTGGAGGTCCACAGGGTCCTACGAGCAGTACTTC.

The CDR3 is CATSREDGSGNTIYF. The CDR3 DNA reads TGTGCCACCAGCAGAGAAGATGGCTCTGGAAACACCATATATTTT. The chain carries TRBV15 and TRBJ1-3; D is unresolved. Trimming pared 0 bases from V and 0 bases from J, leaving 6 bases between. Germline V gene lookup returns CDR1 LNHNV and CDR2 YYDKDF (reference sequence). This CDR3 has 15 amino acids.

This clone is a singleton in its sample. V and J are TRBV19 and TRBJ2-7; 8 nucleotides match TRBD1. V lost 5 bases to trimming and J lost 3 bases; unmatched junction nucleotides: 9. CDR3 size: 15 residues. Germline V gene data show CDR1 as LNHDA and CDR2 as SQIVND (reference sequence). Written as DNA, the CDR3 is TGTGCCAGTAGTCACCCGGGACAGGTAATCTACGAGCAGTACTTC. Amino acid sequence: CASSHPGQVIYEQYF.

V gene TRBV5-4 combines with J gene TRBJ1-3, with a weak D call TRBD1 (5 bases). V lost 3 bases and J 1 base, leaving 5 bases between the germline ends. This CDR3 is 13 amino acids long. The germline V gene encodes CDR1 SGHNT and CDR2 YYREEE (reference sequence). The CDR3 sequence: CASSWGSGNTIYF. For the CDR3, the DNA is TGTGCCAGCAGCTGGGGGTCTGGAAACACCATATATTTT.

The CDR3 sequence is CASSRDSLTEAFF. In DNA, the CDR3 is TGTGCCAGCAGCCGCGACAGCCTCACTGAAGCTTTCTTT. The chain combines TRBV7-8 with TRBJ1-1; D possibly corresponds to TRBD1 (5 bases). Germline-derived CDR1 and CDR2 are SGHVS and FQNEAQ. The length of the CDR3 is 13 residues. Trimming removed 5 bases from V and 4 bases from J, with 11 bases in between.

The gene calls are TRBV7-2 and TRBJ1-2, with unresolved D. Germline CDR1 SGHTA, CDR2 FQGNSA. CDR3 size: 12 residues. V lost 6 bases, J lost 7 bases, and 12 bases lay in between. The CDR3 sequence is CASSSPTGGYTF. The CDR3 DNA reads TGTGCCAGCAGTTCCCCCACGGGTGGCTACACCTTC.

This rearrangement joins TRBV7-9 to TRBJ1-2, with TRBD1 as a possible D gene (6 bases). Trimming took off 2 bases at V and 6 bases at J, with 10 bases between the two ends. CDR1 SEHNR and CDR2 FQNEAQ come from the germline V gene (reference sequence). The CDR3 sequence is 13 residues long. The CDR3 spells CASSLTQGNGYTF. The CDR3 coding sequence is TGTGCCAGCAGCTTAACACAGGGCAATGGCTACACCTTC.

This clone was detected a few times. The chain couples TRBV7-9 to TRBJ1-1; D gene unclear. This CDR3 has 18 residues. Germline CDR1 and CDR2: SEHNR and FQNEAQ (reference sequence). The V end lost 2 bases, the J end lost 1 base, and 20 bases lay between the germline ends. The DNA for the CDR3 is TGTGCCAGCAGCTTAACACCCGAGGGTAGGTATGGGAACACTGAAGCTTTCTTT. Translating gives CASSLTPEGRYGNTEAFF.

In this sample, this clone turned up once. The chain couples TRBV5-1 to TRBJ1-6; D possibly corresponds to TRBD1 (5 bases). Trimming pared 3 bases from V and 7 bases from J, leaving 14 bases between. Germline V gives CDR1 SGHRS, CDR2 YFSETQ. The CDR3 sequence is 15 residues long. DNA for the CDR3: TGCGCCAGCAGCTCGGACACGGGGGGGAATTCACCCCTCCACTTT. Its translation: CASSSDTGGNSPLHF.

The chain combines TRBV6-6 with TRBJ2-2, with D perhaps TRBD2 (6 bases). The V end was cut by 3 bases, the J end by 1 base, with 12 bases between. The length of the CDR3 is 16 residues. Looked up from germline, CDR1 is MNHNY and CDR2 is SVGAGI (reference sequence). The CDR3 loop is CASSYVAALNTGELFF. The CDR3 DNA reads as TGTGCCAGCAGTTATGTAGCGGCCCTGAACACCGGGGAGCTGTTTTTT.

Note on this clone: Other DNA sequences in this sample translate to the same CDR3. The genes are TRBV11-2 and TRBJ2-7, with no clear D. V lost 0 bases to trimming and J lost 0 bases, with 3 bases between them. The CDR3 totals 13 residues. Per germline, CDR1 SGHAT and CDR2 FQNNGV. The CDR3 is CASSLESSYEQYF. CDR3 DNA sequence: TGTGCCAGCAGCTTAGAAAGCTCCTACGAGCAGTACTTC.

The V call is TRBV18, the J call TRBJ2-7; no clear D gene. The V and J ends lost 2 bases and 6 bases respectively, with 11 bases between them. The CDR3 extends over 13 amino acids. CDR1 KGHSH and CDR2 LQKENI come from the germline V gene. CDR3 nucleotides: TGTGCCAGCTCACCAACGGCACAGATCGAGCAGTACTTC. It encodes CASSPTAQIEQYF. Together with reference TRBV18 and TRBJ2-7, the CDR3 gives the full variable domain: NAGVMQNPRHLVRRRGQEARLRCSPMKGHSHVYWYRQLPEEGLKFMVYLQKENIIDESGMPKERFSAEFPKEGPSILRIQQVVRGDSAAYFCASSPTAQIEQYFGPGTRLTVT.

This clone was seen only a few times. The V gene is TRBV19, the J gene TRBJ2-1, with TRBD2 matching over 9 bases. The CDR3 is 15 residues long. The V gene end was trimmed by 6 bases and the J gene end by 8 bases; junction bases not matched to a gene: 11. Germline V CDR1 and CDR2: LNHDA, SQIVND (reference sequence). The CDR3 DNA follows: TGTGCCAGTAGGATAATAGCGGGAGTCTTCGATGAGCAGTTCTTC. It codes for CASRIIAGVFDEQFF.

This clone was detected only a few times. This sequence joins TRBV7-8 and TRBJ2-7; 9 bases map to TRBD1. Germline values: CDR1 SGHVS, CDR2 FQNEAQ. The V segment lost 5 bases and the J segment 2 bases; nucleotides outside the gene matches: 7. CDR3 length: 15 residues. The CDR3 DNA reads TGTGCCAGCAGCAAAGACAGGGGGATTACCTACGAGCAGTACTTC. Translating gives CASSKDRGITYEQYF. Complete variable domain (other parts from reference TRBV7-8 and TRBJ2-7): GAGVSQSPRYKVAKRGQDVALRCDPISGHVSLFWYQQALGQGPEFLTYFQNEAQLDKSGLPSDRFFAERPEGSVSTLKIQRTQQEDSAVYLCASSKDRGITYEQYFGPGTRLTVT.

This clone has just a few counts. V is TRBV6-4 and J is TRBJ2-3, with 10 bases matching TRBD2. The trim removed 5 bases at V and 5 bases at J, leaving 4 bases unmatched. CDR1 and CDR2 (germline): MRHNA, SNTAGT. CDR3 length: 14 residues. The CDR3 sequence is CASSRTSGEDTQYF. DNA of the CDR3: TGTGCCAGCAGTCGGACTAGCGGAGAAGATACGCAGTATTTT.

This rearrangement joins TRBV4-3 to TRBJ2-7; TRBD1 matches at 8 bases. This CDR3 comprises 17 residues. The V segment lost 0 bases and the J segment 6 bases; nucleotides outside the gene matches: 13. Germline CDR1 is LGHNA and CDR2 is YSLEER. The CDR3 DNA reads as TGCGCCAGCAGCCAAGATCAAGGCCCTTTGACAGGGGCCGAGCAGTACTTC. Its translation is CASSQDQGPLTGAEQYF.

The V and J genes are TRBV9 and TRBJ2-5; 7 bases are shared with TRBD1. Germline CDR1 SGDLS, CDR2 YYNGEE. V shed 4 bases, J shed 2 bases, and the junction held 8 bases outside the gene matches. The CDR3 runs 15 residues. The CDR3 loop reads CASSPGTAPQETQYF. The DNA of the CDR3 is TGTGCCAGCAGCCCAGGGACAGCTCCACAAGAGACCCAGTACTTC.

The rearrangement links TRBV21-1 to TRBJ2-7; TRBD2 was called by the table and not checked on the DNA. TRBV21-1 is annotated as a pseudogene. CDR3 length: 12 amino acids. CDR3: CASSKDYSEQYF. CDR3 in DNA: TGTGCCAGCAGCAAGGACTATTCCGAGCAGTACTTC.

The chain is built from TRBV11-2 and TRBJ2-7, with D tentatively TRBD2 (6 bases). V was clipped by 5 bases and J by 3 bases, with 17 bases between them. Germline CDR1 reads SGHAT; CDR2 reads FQNNGV. The CDR3 is 15 amino acids. CDR3 amino acids: CASSPWGGVNYEQYF. The CDR3 region has the DNA TGTGCCAGCAGCCCCTGGGGAGGAGTGAACTACGAGCAGTACTTC.

V and J are TRBV19 and TRBJ2-7; D is possibly TRBD1 (6 bases). Looked up from germline, CDR1 is LNHDA and CDR2 is SQIVND (reference sequence). This CDR3 spans 14 amino acids. Trimming removed 5 bases at V and 3 bases at J, with 14 bases between. CDR3 residues: CASSSSQGGYEQYF. CDR3 bases: TGTGCCAGTAGTTCGTCACAGGGTGGCTACGAGCAGTACTTC.

This chain joins TRBV7-2 and TRBJ2-7, with D possibly being TRBD1 (6 bases). In germline, CDR1 is SGHTA, CDR2 FQGNSA. CDR3 length: 18 residues. Trimming shortened V by 5 bases and J by 4 bases, and 27 bases separated the two germline ends. CDR3 bases: TGTGCCAGCAGCGACCCGGAAACAGGGATTTCAGCCTCTTACGAGCAGTACTTC. As protein: CASSDPETGISASYEQYF.

The rearrangement joins TRBV7-2 to TRBJ2-1, with 9 nucleotides matching TRBD2. CDR3 length equals 16 residues. Germline V CDR1 and CDR2: SGHTA, FQGNSA. Trimming took 2 bases from V and 7 from J; bases not matched to a gene: 9. The DNA of the CDR3 is TGTGCCAGCAGCTTATCGTGGGGTAGCGGGGGTAATGAGCAGTTCTTC. Its protein product is CASSLSWGSGGNEQFF.

The CDR3 DNA reads as TGTGCCAGCAGTTTAGGCCCGAAGGGGGTGGGGGAGACCCAGTACTTC. It yields the protein CASSLGPKGVGETQYF. This rearrangement joins TRBV28 to TRBJ2-5, with D possibly matching TRBD1 (6 bases). Trimming removed 2 bases at V and 5 bases at J, with 18 bases between. The CDR3 runs to 16 residues. The germline V gene encodes CDR1 MDHEN and CDR2 SYDVKM.

This chain links TRBV29-1 with TRBJ2-7; 10 bases map to TRBD1. The ends lost 7 bases at V and 8 bases at J; junction bases unmatched: 11. Per germline, CDR1 SQVTM and CDR2 ANQGSEA. This CDR3 has 13 amino acids. For the CDR3, the DNA is TGCAGCGCCGGGGGACAGGGGCGCGAACAGCAGTACTTC. Translating it yields CSAGGQGREQQYF.